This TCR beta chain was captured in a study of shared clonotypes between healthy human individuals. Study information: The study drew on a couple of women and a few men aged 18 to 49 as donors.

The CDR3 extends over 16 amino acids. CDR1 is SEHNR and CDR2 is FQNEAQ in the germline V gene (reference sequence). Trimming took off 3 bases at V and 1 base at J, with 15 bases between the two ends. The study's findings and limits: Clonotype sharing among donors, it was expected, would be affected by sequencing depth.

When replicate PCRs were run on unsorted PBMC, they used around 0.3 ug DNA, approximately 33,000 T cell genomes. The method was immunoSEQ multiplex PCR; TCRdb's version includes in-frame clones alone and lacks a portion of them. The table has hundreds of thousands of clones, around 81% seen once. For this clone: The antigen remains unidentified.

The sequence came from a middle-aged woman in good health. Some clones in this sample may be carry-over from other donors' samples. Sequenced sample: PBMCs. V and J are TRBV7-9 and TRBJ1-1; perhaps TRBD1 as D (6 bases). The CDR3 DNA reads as TGTGCCAGCAGCTTCGAGGTGGGACAACCGAACACTGAAGCTTTCTTT. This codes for CASSFEVGQPNTEAFF.